One TCR beta chain is described in this entry. The antigen is not known. PCR used 60 Vbeta primers and 13 Jbeta primers. Sequencing was performed with immunoSEQ multiplex PCR; in TCRdb, only in-frame clones are kept and a portion is missing. The table lists about 35,000 clones. The CDR3 extends over 14 amino acids. J lost 1 base, V lost 6 bases, and 3 bases had no gene match. In germline, CDR1 is MDHEN, CDR2 SYDVKM. The source of the sample is a study of cytomegalovirus exposure and HLA in healthy donors. Findings and caveats of the study: Later analysis identified a missense DCLRE1C variant that was linked to TCR beta V- and J-gene trimming.

Sequencing was done on a sample of PBMCs. The sequence derives from a woman aged 40-49 years in good health and CMV-seropositive. V gene TRBV28 combines with J gene TRBJ2-3; 8 bases match TRBD1. The DNA for the CDR3 is TGTGCCAGCAGGCAGGACAGGGGCACAGATACGCAGTATTTT. Translated: CASRQDRGTDTQYF.